The clone carrying this TCR beta chain was picked up many times. Its specificity is unknown. These data come from a study of T cells in Graves' hyperthyroidism and ophthalmopathy. Study-wide results and limits: Ophthalmopathy stood apart from stable hyperthyroidism in a 13 V-J model.

Amplified TCR beta CDR3 regions came from RNA transcripts. The TCR CDR3 first-round RT-PCR relied on the HTBI primer set. TCRdb processed the multiplex PCR reads anew with MiXCR; each CDR3 protein has one entry. Of 450,000 to 650,000 distinct CDR3 sequences in the sample, more than 20% were seen once. Hyperthyroidism in the patients, aged 18 to 65, was newly diagnosed and under 2 months in duration. The ends were cut back, 6 bases at V and 4 bases at J, with 6 bases in the middle. The CDR3 consists of 12 residues. The source is a man younger than 35 with Graves' hyperthyroidism. The V call is TRBV12-3 or TRBV12-4, the J call TRBJ2-2; D remains ambiguous. The sequenced sample was blood. The CDR3 DNA reads as TGTGCCAGCAGCCCAGGCACCGGGGAGCTGTTTTTT. Protein sequence: CASSPGTGELFF.